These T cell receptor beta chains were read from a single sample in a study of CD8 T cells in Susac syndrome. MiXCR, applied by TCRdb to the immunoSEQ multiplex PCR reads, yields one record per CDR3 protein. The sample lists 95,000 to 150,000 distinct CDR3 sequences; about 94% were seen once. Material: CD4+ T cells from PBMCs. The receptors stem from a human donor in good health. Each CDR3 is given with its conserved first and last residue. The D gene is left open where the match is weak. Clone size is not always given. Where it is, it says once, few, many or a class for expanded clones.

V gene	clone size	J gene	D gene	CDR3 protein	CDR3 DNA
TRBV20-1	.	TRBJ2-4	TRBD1	CSASAGTGGRNIQYF	TGCAGTGCTTCCGCCGGGACAGGGGGCCGAAACATTCAGTACTTC
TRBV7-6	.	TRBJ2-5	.	CASSPGRPRTQYF	TGTGCCAGCAGCCCAGGACGGCCCAGGACCCAGTACTTC
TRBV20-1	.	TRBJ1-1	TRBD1	CSARDMMTGDTEAFF	TGCAGTGCTAGAGATATGATGACAGGGGACACTGAAGCTTTCTTT
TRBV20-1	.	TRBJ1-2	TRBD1	CSAERQGFSF	TGCAGTGCTGAAAGACAGGGATTTAGCTTC
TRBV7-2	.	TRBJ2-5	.	CASSQNMGETQYF	TGTGCCAGCAGTCAAAATATGGGGGAGACCCAGTACTTC
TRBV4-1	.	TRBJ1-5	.	CASSQEVQGGQPQHF	TGCGCCAGCAGCCAAGAAGTCCAGGGCGGTCAGCCCCAGCATTTT
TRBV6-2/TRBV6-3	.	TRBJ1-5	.	CASSPWREAYSNQPQHF	TGTGCCAGCAGTCCCTGGAGGGAGGCCTATAGCAATCAGCCCCAGCATTTT
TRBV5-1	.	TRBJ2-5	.	CASAAGNSQETQYF	TGCGCCAGCGCCGCCGGAAACAGCCAAGAGACCCAGTACTTC
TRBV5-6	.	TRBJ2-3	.	CASSLDRGLLTDTQYF	TGTGCCAGCAGCTTGGATAGGGGACTCCTCACAGATACGCAGTATTTT
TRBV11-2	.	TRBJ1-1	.	CASSFAREAFF	TGTGCCAGCAGCTTCGCCCGTGAAGCTTTCTTT
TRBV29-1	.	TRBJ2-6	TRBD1	CSVVGSGGRSSGANVLTF	TGCAGCGTTGTTGGATCAGGGGGCCGATCCTCTGGGGCCAACGTCCTGACTTTC
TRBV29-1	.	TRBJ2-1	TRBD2	CSVDDSGSRNEQFF	TGCAGCGTTGACGATAGCGGGAGCCGCAATGAGCAGTTCTTC
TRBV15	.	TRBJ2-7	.	CATSRRERGLLYEQYF	TGTGCCACCAGCAGGAGGGAGAGAGGACTCCTCTACGAGCAGTACTTC
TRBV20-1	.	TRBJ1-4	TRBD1	CSAKQGAGEKLFF	TGCAGTGCTAAACAGGGGGCAGGTGAAAAACTGTTTTTT
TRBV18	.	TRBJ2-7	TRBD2	CASSRGSFNEQYF	TGTGCCAGCTCGCGGGGGTCTTTCAACGAGCAGTACTTC
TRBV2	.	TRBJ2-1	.	CASSVGSMNEQFF	TGTGCCAGCAGTGTGGGTAGTATGAATGAGCAGTTCTTC
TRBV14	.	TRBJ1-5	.	CASSQDSNQPQHF	TGTGCCAGCAGCCAAGATAGCAATCAGCCCCAGCATTTT
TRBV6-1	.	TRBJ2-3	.	CASRVGVFGGSTDTQYF	TGTGCCAGCAGAGTCGGTGTATTCGGGGGAAGCACAGATACGCAGTATTTT
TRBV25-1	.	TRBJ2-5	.	CASGQARGWETQYF	TGTGCCAGCGGTCAGGCGAGGGGCTGGGAGACCCAGTACTTC
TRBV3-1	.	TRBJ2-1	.	CASSRSGLEQFF	TGTGCCAGCAGCCGAAGCGGACTAGAGCAGTTCTTC
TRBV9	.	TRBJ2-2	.	CASSYTGTGELFF	TGTGCCAGCAGTTACACGGGCACCGGGGAGCTGTTTTTT
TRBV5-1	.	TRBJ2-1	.	CASSNGAGPNEQFF	TGCGCCAGCAGCAACGGGGCAGGGCCCAATGAGCAGTTCTTC
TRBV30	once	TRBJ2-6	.	CAWNFILGANVLTF	TGTGCCTGGAATTTTATATTGGGGGCCAACGTCCTGACTTTC
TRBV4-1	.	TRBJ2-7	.	CASSQSSGDRAGTYEQYF	TGCGCCAGCAGCCAAAGCTCAGGGGATCGCGCAGGAACCTACGAGCAGTACTTC